This is a list of T cell receptor beta chains from one sample in a study of shared clonotypes between healthy human individuals. The assay was immunoSEQ multiplex PCR, and TCRdb's table has in-frame clones only and misses some. The sample gives about 2.3 million clones, approximately 95% of which show up once; roughly 0.36% is in the top ten. Sequenced sample: naive CD4+ T cells from PBMCs. These receptor sequences come from a man between 18 and 35 years old in good health. Some clones in this sample may be carry-over from other donors' samples. Each CDR3 is given with its conserved first and last residue. A D gene is named only where the DNA matches it firmly. Size tells how often a clone was seen (once, few, many) or the class of an expanded clone, and some rows leave it out.

clone_size,cdr3_length,v_call,d_call,j_call,cdr3_nt,cdr3_aa
-,12,TRBV5-5,-,TRBJ1-4,TGTGCCAGCAGCTCGGACGATCCCAGGCTGTTTTTT,CASSSDDPRLFF
-,13,TRBV18,-,TRBJ1-1,TGTGCCAGCTCAGAACAGGTACCGTCTGAAGCTTTCTTT,CASSEQVPSEAFF
-,14,TRBV6-1,-,TRBJ2-7,TGTGCCAGCTCCCTCGGACCGAGTCGAGCCGAGCAGTACTTC,CASSLGPSRAEQYF
-,13,TRBV25-1,-,TRBJ1-4,TGTGCCAGCGAAAAGGGAGCAGGGGAAAAACTGTTTTTT,CASEKGAGEKLFF
once,15,TRBV27,TRBD1,TRBJ2-7,TGTGCCAGCAGCTCAACATTCGACAGGGTCTACGAGCAGTACTTC,CASSSTFDRVYEQYF
-,15,TRBV5-5,-,TRBJ2-2,TGTGCCAGCAGCTACGCCCCTAGCCTAGGCGGGGAGCTGTTTTTT,CASSYAPSLGGELFF
-,15,TRBV11-2,TRBD1,TRBJ1-1,TGTGCCAGCAGCCTCGGGGACAGGGTGTACACTGAAGCTTTCTTT,CASSLGDRVYTEAFF
-,14,TRBV19,TRBD2,TRBJ2-1,TGTGCCAGTAACCCCGGGAGGGCCAGGGATGAGCAGTTCTTC,CASNPGRARDEQFF
-,14,TRBV7-2,TRBD2,TRBJ2-7,TGTGCCAGCAGCCTTAGCGGGAGGGCACACGAGCAGTACTTC,CASSLSGRAHEQYF
-,16,TRBV4-2,-,TRBJ1-2,TGTGCCAGCAGCCAAGCGACGGAGAACCGTAACTATGGCTACACCTTC,CASSQATENRNYGYTF
-,14,TRBV27,-,TRBJ1-3,TGTGCCAGCAGTTCCCGAAGGTTTGGGAACACCATATATTTT,CASSSRRFGNTIYF
-,14,TRBV6-5,-,TRBJ2-7,TGTGCCAGCAGTTACCGCCCAGGGACCTACGAGCAGTACTTC,CASSYRPGTYEQYF
few,12,TRBV28,-,TRBJ1-2,TGTGCCAGCAGTTTTATGGCGAAGGGCTACACCTTC,CASSFMAKGYTF
-,15,TRBV7-2,-,TRBJ1-5,TGTGCCAGCAGCCCCTCACCCGGGCGGGATCAGCCCCAGCATTTT,CASSPSPGRDQPQHF
-,14,TRBV28,-,TRBJ2-7,TGTGCCAGCAGTTTAGGTAGCGGAGCATACGAGCAGTACTTC,CASSLGSGAYEQYF
-,14,TRBV6-6,TRBD1,TRBJ2-7,TGTGCCAGCAGGTCTGGGACAGGGGGCCTCGAGCAGTACTTC,CASRSGTGGLEQYF
-,15,TRBV4-1,-,TRBJ2-1,TGCGCCAGCAGCCAAGCGTCGGCCTCCTACAATGAGCAGTTCTTC,CASSQASASYNEQFF
-,13,TRBV7-9,TRBD1,TRBJ2-3,TGTGCCAGCAGCTTAGAAGGGGGCAGTGGGCAGTATTTT,CASSLEGGSGQYF
-,19,TRBV27,TRBD2,TRBJ2-1,TGTGCCAGCAGTTCCCGTGCCCCTGGACTAGCGGGAGGTTCCAATGAGCAGTTCTTC,CASSSRAPGLAGGSNEQFF
-,15,TRBV9,TRBD2,TRBJ2-1,TGTGCCAGCAGTGTACTTAGCGGGAGCTACAATGAGCAGTTCTTC,CASSVLSGSYNEQFF
once,14,TRBV5-1,-,TRBJ1-4,TGCGCCAGCAGCTTGGGGGGGGCGCGGGAAAAACTGTTTTTT,CASSLGGAREKLFF
-,14,TRBV7-9,TRBD1,TRBJ1-1,TGTGCCAGCAACGTACAGGGGGAGAGCACTGAAGCTTTCTTT,CASNVQGESTEAFF
-,13,TRBV5-8,-,TRBJ2-7,TGTGCCAGCAGCTTGGCCGGGACCCACGAGCAGTACTTC,CASSLAGTHEQYF
-,14,TRBV7-2,-,TRBJ2-1,TGTGCCAGCAGCTTAGCAGGGACGCGGAATGAGCAGTTCTTC,CASSLAGTRNEQFF
-,13,TRBV18,-,TRBJ2-1,TGTGCCAGCGGGTCTAGCTCCTACAATGAGCAGTTCTTC,CASGSSSYNEQFF
-,13,TRBV5-6,-,TRBJ2-3,TGTGCCAGCAGCTTCTATCTGCAGGGCACGCAGTATTTT,CASSFYLQGTQYF
-,16,TRBV6-5,-,TRBJ1-3,TGTGCCAGCAGTTACTCGGGGCCACCCTCTGGAAACACCATATATTTT,CASSYSGPPSGNTIYF
-,17,TRBV4-3,TRBD1,TRBJ1-3,TGCGCCAGCAGCCAGGGAACGGGCGCAGGGGGTGGAAACACCATATATTTT,CASSQGTGAGGGNTIYF
-,15,TRBV18,TRBD1,TRBJ2-7,TGTGCCAGCTCACCACAGGGACAGAAAGCCTACGAGCAGTACTTC,CASSPQGQKAYEQYF
-,15,TRBV7-3,TRBD2,TRBJ2-1,TGTGCCAGCAATTTAGCGGGAGGGCCTCTCAGCGAGCAGTTCTTC,CASNLAGGPLSEQFF
-,15,TRBV11-2,-,TRBJ2-2,TGTGCCAGCAGCTTCCTGGGGGCGAACACCGGGGAGCTGTTTTTT,CASSFLGANTGELFF
-,16,TRBV6-6,TRBD1,TRBJ1-1,TGTGCCAGCAGTTACCCTAAGGGACAGGGACTCACTGAAGCTTTCTTT,CASSYPKGQGLTEAFF
-,15,TRBV28,-,TRBJ2-4,TGTGCCAGCAGTCCCCCAACTACGCCCCAAAACATTCAGTACTTC,CASSPPTTPQNIQYF
once,16,TRBV11-2,-,TRBJ1-3,TGTGCCAGCAGCTTACTTTTAACAGGCTCTGGAAACACCATATATTTT,CASSLLLTGSGNTIYF
-,14,TRBV27,-,TRBJ1-3,TGTGCCAGCGGATTAAAACTACCCGGAAACACCATATATTTT,CASGLKLPGNTIYF
-,16,TRBV29-1,TRBD1,TRBJ2-7,TGCAGCGGAACCGGGACAGGGGGCGGGGGACGCTACGAGCAGTACTTC,CSGTGTGGGGRYEQYF
-,12,TRBV6-6,-,TRBJ1-2,TGTGCCAGCAGTTTAAGGATCTATGGCTACACCTTC,CASSLRIYGYTF
-,17,TRBV7-6,-,TRBJ2-2,TGTGCCAGCAGCTCCTCGTTCGGCCGACGAGACACCGGGGAGCTGTTTTTT,CASSSSFGRRDTGELFF
-,13,TRBV9,TRBD2,TRBJ2-3,TGTGCCAGCAATCTAGCGGGGGTAGATACGCAGTATTTT,CASNLAGVDTQYF
-,15,TRBV7-8,-,TRBJ1-1,TGTGCCAGCAGCGCCCGGGACCATGATTATGCTGAAGCTTTCTTT,CASSARDHDYAEAFF
-,12,TRBV12-5,-,TRBJ2-7,TGTGCTAGTGGTTTGGGGCTCTACGAGCAGTACTTC,CASGLGLYEQYF
-,13,TRBV7-2,-,TRBJ2-7,TGTGCCAGCAGCTTTACAGGGATCTACGAGCAGTACTTC,CASSFTGIYEQYF
-,15,TRBV25-1,TRBD1,TRBJ2-7,TGTGCCAGCAGTGATTTGGGACAGGGTTTCTACGAGCAGTACTTC,CASSDLGQGFYEQYF
-,12,TRBV29-1,-,TRBJ2-2,TGCAGCGTTGAAGTTGGGCGCGGGGAGCTGTTTTTT,CSVEVGRGELFF
-,17,TRBV9,TRBD2,TRBJ2-2,TGTGCCAGCAGCGTAGGGCCACCGGGACTAGGGGCCGGGGAGCTGTTTTTT,CASSVGPPGLGAGELFF